This T cell receptor (beta chain) stems from a study of cytomegalovirus exposure and HLA in healthy donors. Overall study findings and caveats: As immune exposure information, only CMV serostatus was available.

The PCR contained 60 Vbeta and 13 Jbeta primers. This table comes from immunoSEQ multiplex PCR, and its TCRdb copy is limited to in-frame clones, with some not included. The sample contains about 180,000 clones, 77% of which appear only once. For this clone: Its antigen remains unknown.

This receptor was identified in a man aged 18 to 30 in good health and CMV-seronegative. Sequencing was carried out using PBMCs.

This CDR3 reads CASSLGTHSTDTQYF. The DNA for the CDR3 is TGTGCCAGCAGCTTAGGGACACACAGCACAGATACGCAGTATTTT. The chain joins TRBV11-3 to TRBJ2-3, with D perhaps TRBD1 (5 bases). The CDR3 extends over 15 amino acids. Germline lookup yields CDR1 SGHNT and CDR2 YENEEA. V was pared by 1 base and J by 0 bases, with 8 bases between. The full variable domain, in which reference TRBV11-3 and TRBJ2-3 provide the parts outside the CDR3, is EAGVVQSPRYKIIEKKQPVAFWCNPISGHNTLYWYLQNLGQGPELLIRYENEEAVDDSQLPKDRFSAERLKGVDSTLKIQPAELGDSAVYLCASSLGTHSTDTQYFGPGTRLTVL.